Each of the 25 T cell receptor beta chains below was sequenced from the same sample in a study of blood T cell repertoires in COVID-19. Sequencing used immunoSEQ multiplex PCR; TCRdb keeps in-frame clones, though not all of them. The table shows 300,000 to 450,000 clones, with 81% occurring only once. The sample was peripheral blood. The receptors shown here come from a human donor with acute or convalescent COVID-19. The donor label of this sample is uncertain.

This clone was counted a few times. The genes are TRBV10-2 and TRBJ2-7; 11 positions match TRBD2. The V and J ends lost 8 bases and 5 bases, in that order; junction bases with no gene match: 14. Looked up from germline, CDR1 is WSHSY and CDR2 is SAAADI. The CDR3 is 16 amino acids. CDR3 sequence reads: CASRFSGRAGGHEQYF. The CDR3 DNA follows: TGCGCCAGCCGATTTAGCGGGAGGGCCGGAGGACACGAGCAGTACTTC.

The rearrangement joins TRBV5-1 to TRBJ2-5; D is unclear. V lost 2 bases and J lost 2, with 10 bases in between. The CDR3 is made up of 14 amino acids. Germline CDR1 and CDR2: SGHRS and YFSETQ. The CDR3: CASSFPSAQETQYF. DNA for the CDR3: TGCGCCAGCAGCTTTCCCAGCGCACAAGAGACCCAGTACTTC.

This rearrangement joins TRBV12-5 to TRBJ1-3; D is ambiguous. With 5 bases removed from V and 5 bases from J, the gap between germline ends came to 16 bases. The CDR3 loop spans 15 amino acids. Germline lookup yields CDR1 LGHNT and CDR2 FRNRAP. The CDR3 nucleotides are TGTGCTAGTGGTCCCCGCCCGGCTAGTAGAAACACCATATATTTT. Protein sequence: CASGPRPASRNTIYF.

This chain links TRBV4-1 with TRBJ1-2; 8 bases fit TRBD1. Losses at the gene ends were 0 bases for V and 4 bases for J; bases not matched to a gene: 4. The CDR3 covers 15 residues. The germline gives CDR1 MGHRA, CDR2 YSYEKL. The CDR3 spells CASSQDRGPRYGYTF. As DNA, the CDR3 is TGCGCCAGCAGCCAAGACAGGGGGCCACGCTATGGCTACACCTTC.

This clone was observed a handful of times. The chain employs TRBV28 and TRBJ1-5; TRBD1 matches at 9 bases. Germline assignment: CDR1 MDHEN and CDR2 SYDVKM. This CDR3 is built from 12 residues. The V segment lost 8 bases and the J segment 9 bases; nucleotides outside the gene matches: 5. CDR3 residues: CASSTGGVPQHF. As DNA, the CDR3 is TGTGCCAGCTCGACAGGGGGAGTGCCCCAGCATTTT.

In its sample, this clone was seen a few times. The chain couples TRBV5-1 to TRBJ1-5; 10 bases match TRBD1. The CDR3 extends over 15 amino acids. Losses at the gene ends were 4 bases for V and 4 bases for J; bases not matched to a gene: 5. The germline V gene has CDR1 SGHRS and CDR2 YFSETQ. This CDR3 reads CASSRGQGENQPQHF. The CDR3 bases are TGCGCCAGCAGCCGCGGACAGGGGGAAAATCAGCCCCAGCATTTT.

V gene TRBV7-9 combines with J gene TRBJ2-1, with TRBD2 identical over 10 bases. This CDR3 is 15 amino acids long. Losses at the gene ends were 5 bases for V and 8 bases for J; bases not matched to a gene: 9. Germline-derived CDR1 and CDR2 are SEHNR and FQNEAQ (reference sequence). The chain's CDR3 is CASSITSGVGDEQFF. The CDR3 DNA follows: TGTGCCAGCAGCATAACTAGCGGGGTAGGGGATGAGCAGTTCTTC. The full variable domain, with the rest looked up from reference TRBV7-9 and TRBJ2-1, is DTGVSQNPRHKITKRGQNVTFRCDPISEHNRLYWYRQTLGQGPEFLTYFQNEAQLEKSRLLSDRFSAERPKGSFSTLEIQRTEQGDSAMYLCASSITSGVGDEQFFGPGTRLTVL.

The V call is TRBV30, the J call TRBJ1-3; possibly TRBD1 for D (5 bases). The CDR3 sequence is 13 residues long. The ends were cut back, 4 bases at V and 4 bases at J, with 11 bases in the middle. Germline V lookup: CDR1 GTSNPN, CDR2 SVGIG (reference sequence). The CDR3: CAWTGGVGNTIYF. In nucleotides, the CDR3 is TGTGCCTGGACCGGGGGTGTCGGAAACACCATATATTTT.

There are a few counts of this clone. The chain carries TRBV12-5 and TRBJ1-1, with D possibly matching TRBD1 (6 bases). This CDR3 is 14 amino acids long. Trimming removed 5 bases at V and 4 bases at J, with 14 bases between. In germline, CDR1 is LGHNT, CDR2 FRNRAP. The chain's CDR3 is CASGRGVRGTEAFF. CDR3 coding DNA: TGTGCTAGTGGTCGGGGGGTCAGGGGCACTGAAGCTTTCTTT.

This chain connects TRBV27 to TRBJ2-7; TRBD2 aligns across 8 bases. The germline CDR1 and CDR2 sequences are MNHEY and SMNVEV (reference sequence). J lost 7 bases, V lost 5 bases, and 10 bases had no gene match. The CDR3 contains 14 residues. CDR3 sequence (DNA): TGTGCCAGCAGTCGCTCGGGAGGGCGGCGGGAGCAGTACTTC. Translating it yields CASSRSGGRREQYF.

This chain links TRBV2 with TRBJ2-7; D might be TRBD1 (6 bases). The CDR3 consists of 13 residues. In germline, CDR1 is SNHLY, CDR2 FYNNEI. V shed 8 bases and J shed 2 bases, with 13 bases lying between them. The CDR3 region has the DNA TGTGCCAGCCGAAGACAGGATGCCTACGAGCAGTACTTC. This translates into CASRRQDAYEQYF.

The chain has TRBV5-1 and TRBJ1-2; 7 nucleotides align to TRBD1. With V trimmed by 3 bases and J by 4 bases, 12 bases remained unmatched. This CDR3 has 16 residues. CDR1 and CDR2 from the germline V gene are SGHRS and YFSETQ. CDR3 sequence reads: CASSSLRQGGGYGYTF. CDR3 coding DNA: TGCGCCAGCAGCTCACTTCGACAGGGTGGGGGCTATGGCTACACCTTC.

The V and J genes are TRBV5-1 and TRBJ1-5; no definite D call. Germline values: CDR1 SGHRS, CDR2 YFSETQ. Trimming stripped 4 bases from V and 5 bases from J, with 10 bases between. The CDR3 length is 13 residues. DNA of the CDR3: TGCGCCAGCAGCGGAGTACCGGATCAGCCCCAGCATTTT. This translates into CASSGVPDQPQHF.

This chain links TRBV6-5 with TRBJ2-2, with D possibly matching TRBD1 (5 bases). The CDR3 has 16 residues. Per germline, CDR1 MNHEY and CDR2 SVGAGI. The V end was cut by 0 bases, the J end by 4 bases, with 12 bases between. The CDR3 coding sequence is TGTGCCAGCAGTTACTCGAAACAGGTCCCCACCGGGGAGCTGTTTTTT. Protein sequence: CASSYSKQVPTGELFF.

The chain links TRBV7-9 to TRBJ2-3; 7 bases are shared with TRBD2. This CDR3 has 15 amino acids. Per the germline V gene, CDR1 is SEHNR and CDR2 is FQNEAQ (reference sequence). The junction had 11 bases not matched to a gene; V was cut back by 5 bases and J by 6 bases. This chain's CDR3 is CASSPPSGKADTQYF. The CDR3 coding sequence is TGTGCCAGCAGCCCTCCGAGCGGGAAGGCGGATACGCAGTATTTT.

The chain joins TRBV4-1 to TRBJ2-7, with a weak D call TRBD2 (5 bases). Trimming took 6 bases from V and 5 from J, leaving 14 bases between them. Looked up from germline, CDR1 is MGHRA and CDR2 is YSYEKL. CDR3 length equals 13 residues. The CDR3 sequence: CASSGRFLDEQYF. CDR3 nucleotide sequence: TGCGCCAGCAGTGGGAGATTTCTAGACGAGCAGTACTTC.

The chain carries TRBV19 and TRBJ2-3, with 13 bases fitting TRBD2. The J segment lost 1 base and the V segment lost 5 bases, leaving 6 bases of the junction unmatched. Germline CDR1 reads LNHDA; CDR2 reads SQIVND (reference sequence). This CDR3 has 17 amino acids. DNA of the CDR3: TGTGCCAGTAGTGCCCCTGGGACTAGCGGGGGCACAGATACGCAGTATTTT. This gives the protein CASSAPGTSGGTDTQYF.

This clone turned up a few times. The chain employs TRBV5-1 and TRBJ1-5, with D tentatively TRBD1 (5 bases). CDR1 SGHRS and CDR2 YFSETQ come from the germline V gene. Trimming shortened V by 1 base and J by 2 bases, and 7 bases separated the two germline ends. This CDR3 contains 14 residues. The chain's CDR3 is CASSLRGGNQPQHF. CDR3 DNA sequence: TGCGCCAGCAGCTTGAGGGGTGGCAATCAGCCCCAGCATTTT. The variable domain in full, with the rest retrieved from reference TRBV5-1 and TRBJ1-5, is KAGVTQTPRYLIKTRGQQVTLSCSPISGHRSVSWYQQTPGQGLQFLFEYFSETQRNKGNFPGRFSGRQFSNSRSEMNVSTLELGDSALYLCASSLRGGNQPQHFGDGTRLSIL.

CDR3 DNA sequence: TGTGCCAGCAGCCCAGGACATTTCTCTGGGGCCAACGTCCTGACTTTC. This codes for CASSPGHFSGANVLTF. The chain recombines TRBV3-1 (or the pseudogene TRBV3-2) with TRBJ2-6, with D perhaps TRBD1 (5 bases). Trimming removed 4 bases at V and 0 bases at J, with 10 bases between. CDR3 length equals 16 residues. The germline V gene has CDR1 LGHDT and CDR2 YNNKEL (reference sequence).

This clone was seen once. The V and J genes are TRBV30 and TRBJ1-6; D is unresolved. Germline V gene sequence: CDR1 GTSNPN, CDR2 SVGIG (reference sequence). Trimming left V 2 bases short and J 7 bases short, with 12 bases between. The CDR3 runs to 14 residues. The CDR3 DNA sequence: TGTGCCTGGAGTTTTTCAGCCGGGAATTCACCCCTCCACTTT. Translated: CAWSFSAGNSPLHF. The whole variable domain, remainder taken from reference TRBV30 and TRBJ1-6, is SQTIHQWPATLVQPVGSPLSLECTVEGTSNPNLYWYRQAAGRGLQLLFYSVGIGQISSEVPQNLSASRPQDRQFILSSKKLLLSDSGFYLCAWSFSAGNSPLHFGNGTRLTVT.

This chain links TRBV5-4 with TRBJ1-2; possibly TRBD1 for D (5 bases). CDR3 length: 16 residues. Trimming left V 0 bases short and J 6 bases short, with 18 bases between. CDR1 is SGHNT and CDR2 is YYREEE in the germline V gene (reference sequence). In DNA form, the CDR3 reads TGTGCCAGCAGCTTGGGAGGCGGGGGGAGAGCCAATGGCTACACCTTC. This encodes CASSLGGGGRANGYTF.

The chain has TRBV5-6 and TRBJ2-7; D unresolved. The length of the CDR3 is 13 residues. The V end lost 2 bases, the J end lost 3 bases, and 9 bases lay between the germline ends. The germline CDR1 and CDR2 sequences are SGHDT and YYEEEE. CDR3 DNA: TGTGCCAGCAGCTTTCTAGAAAACTACGAGCAGTACTTC. This encodes CASSFLENYEQYF.

J is TRBJ1-2 and V is TRBV28; perhaps TRBD1 as D (5 bases). V was clipped by 1 base and J by 10 bases, with 16 bases between them. Germline CDR1 and CDR2: MDHEN and SYDVKM. The CDR3 is 14 amino acids. The CDR3: CASSLSGHFEIYTF. The DNA for the CDR3 is TGTGCCAGCAGTTTATCTGGACATTTTGAGATCTACACCTTC.

The V call is TRBV7-9, the J call TRBJ1-1, with D perhaps matching TRBD1 (5 bases). V was shortened by 5 bases and J by 3 bases, with 10 bases between the two germline ends. The CDR3 has 13 residues. Germline values: CDR1 SEHNR, CDR2 FQNEAQ (reference sequence). The CDR3 coding sequence is TGTGCCAGCAGCACTCAGGGATACACTGAAGCTTTCTTT. This translates into CASSTQGYTEAFF.

A note on this clone: Other nucleotide sequences from this sample produce the same CDR3. CDR3 bases: TGTGCCTGGAGTGAACAGGGTGGTCAGCCCCAGCATTTT. This translates into CAWSEQGGQPQHF. The chain employs TRBV30 and TRBJ1-5; D is perhaps TRBD1 (6 bases). Germline V gene data show CDR1 as GTSNPN and CDR2 as SVGIG (reference sequence). V lost 1 base, J lost 6 bases, and 10 bases lay in between. The CDR3 is 13 amino acids.